This TCR beta chain was profiled in a study of OX40 agonist ivuxolimab in advanced cancers. About the full investigation: Ivuxolimab, which targeted the costimulatory receptor OX40 (CD134), was an agonistic, fully human IgG2 monoclonal antibody. Intravenous ivuxolimab was administered to patients every 2 weeks at six dose levels: 0.01, 0.1, 0.3, 1.5, 3 and 10 mg/kg. Of the approximately 50 dose-escalation patients, hepatocellular carcinoma was present in about 20, melanoma in roughly 15, renal cell carcinoma in 9 and head and neck cancer in 9. In the dose-escalation cohort, around four fifths of patients were male, and the mean age was roughly 60 years with a range of roughly 23 to 79. Prior anti-PD-1, anti-PD-L1 or anti-CTLA-4 therapy was permitted, and 30% to 50% of dose-escalation patients had received checkpoint inhibitors. Partial responses occurred in three dose-escalation patients: two with cutaneous melanoma and one with hepatocellular carcinoma. Peripheral TCRbeta sequencing aimed to test whether ivuxolimab altered TCR sequence diversity and caused clonal T-cell expansion. The paper covers the monotherapy dose-escalation part of the phase I ivuxolimab trial, which included N of about 50 patients. The research as a whole found: At doses from 0.1 to 3.0 mg/kg, clonal expansion was seen in both CD4+ and CD8+ blood T cells between baseline and week 6. Low levels of normalized T-cell clonal expansion were also shown by some nonresponding patients. In partial responders in the 0.1-3.0 mg/kg groups, normalized peripheral clonal expansion was found to be among the lowest, especially among CD8+ T cells. After ivuxolimab, more expanded clones were found on average in CD8+ T cells than in CD4+ T cells. The antigen specificity of the clonally expanded peripheral T cells was not determined.

The trial excluded patients who had a history of autoimmune disease or who were on systemic immunosuppression. In every dose cohort, peripheral blood was drawn for TCR sequencing at baseline, cycle 4 day 1, and cycle 7 day 1. The samples were taken from a phase I, first-in-human, multicenter, open-label dose-escalation trial of ivuxolimab. The trial enrolled adults with locally advanced or metastatic head and neck squamous cell, hepatocellular, melanoma or renal cell carcinoma. CD4+ and CD8+ T cells were sorted separately from peripheral blood before TCR sequencing. A word on this clone: Its antigen is not yet known. Base qualities are not at hand, and no much larger clone is one base apart.

In the germline V gene, CDR1 corresponds to KGHSH and CDR2 to LQKENI. Including the terminal cysteine and phenylalanine, the CDR3 comprises 13 residues. The retained sequence is limited to the CDR3, 39 bases, with the frame set at the first base. V lost 3 bases and J lost 0 bases; the stretch between them is 6 bases long. To sequence the TCRbeta CDR3 region, genomic DNA was isolated from the sorted cells. TCRbeta CDR3 regions were sequenced using the immunoSEQ Assay. In its TCRdb copy, this immuneACCESS table keeps in-frame sequences only and misses some clones. Where compared with another copy, unresolved V genes explain less than half of these, and the others have no known cause. Recorded for this sample are roughly 42,000 clones; around 87% of them occurred a single time. The ten largest make up about 15% of the sample.

The sequence derives from an adult with an advanced solid tumor such as melanoma, head and neck, liver or kidney cancer. The sequenced sample was CD4+ or CD8+ T cells sorted from blood, obtained in a trial of the OX40 agonist ivuxolimab. In this chain, TRBV18 is recombined with TRBJ2-7, with no confident D gene call. The encoded CDR3 is CASSPADSYEQYF. The DNA reads TGTGCCAGCTCACCGGCCGACTCCTACGAGCAGTACTTC.